The following is a TCR beta chain sequence with its context. This clonotype appeared a few times. Its cognate antigen has yet to be identified. Per-nucleotide qualities are absent, and no much larger clonotype sits a single base away. Sequencing was carried out with an Illumina HiSeq 1500. TCRdb passed the public sequencing reads through fastp at Q25 and MiXCR, retaining productive beta sequences. Rows are combined by CDR3 protein, so each entry shows the most common genes and DNA. This sample has about 920,000 distinct CDR3 sequences in its table, and around 30% of those were observed once. The ten largest clones capture about 14% of the sample. Taken with the paper, the label for treatment or condition translates to: in vitro stimulation with specific CMV peptide epitopes to enrich CMV-specific T cells. This entry comes from a study of T cell repertoires in cytomegalovirus infection (dated by TCRdb to the late 2010s). Regarding the complete study: Peptide stimulations targeted recently identified HLA-C-restricted CMV epitopes, whose presentation resists viral immunomodulation, together with well-studied HLA-B-restricted epitopes. Donor HLA type was relevant to the analysis, because carriage of CMV infection together with the matching HLA type was indicated by public TCR beta signatures.

The cysteine opens and the phenylalanine closes a CDR3 of 16 amino acids. CDR3 DNA is the only sequence kept; it has 48 bases, read in frame from the first base. Clipping removes 6 bases from V and 2 bases from J, with 12 as the unmatched junction base count. CDR1 MNHEY and CDR2 SVGEGT were looked up in the germline V gene. What the study reported, not specific to this receptor: In the ex vivo response, HLA-C-restricted CMV-specific TCR beta clonotypes were dominant, and in two of eight donors the single most frequent clonotype came from this HLA-C-restricted group. Carriers of CMV infection plus the relevant HLA type were discriminated by the cumulative frequency of public TCR beta family members in the study cohort and in an independent roughly 320-donor cohort.

Sequenced material: cultured CD8+ T cells from PBMCs, taken from culture after CMV antigen stimulation. The sequence came from a human donor in good health (CMV status not recorded). Some clones in this sample may be carry-over from other donors' samples. The V gene is TRBV6-2 or TRBV6-3 and the J gene is TRBJ1-2, with 7 central nucleotides matching TRBD1. The CDR3 corresponds to CASSTYGQAHNYGYTF. DNA sequence: TGTGCCAGCAGCACCTATGGACAGGCGCACAACTATGGCTACACCTTC.